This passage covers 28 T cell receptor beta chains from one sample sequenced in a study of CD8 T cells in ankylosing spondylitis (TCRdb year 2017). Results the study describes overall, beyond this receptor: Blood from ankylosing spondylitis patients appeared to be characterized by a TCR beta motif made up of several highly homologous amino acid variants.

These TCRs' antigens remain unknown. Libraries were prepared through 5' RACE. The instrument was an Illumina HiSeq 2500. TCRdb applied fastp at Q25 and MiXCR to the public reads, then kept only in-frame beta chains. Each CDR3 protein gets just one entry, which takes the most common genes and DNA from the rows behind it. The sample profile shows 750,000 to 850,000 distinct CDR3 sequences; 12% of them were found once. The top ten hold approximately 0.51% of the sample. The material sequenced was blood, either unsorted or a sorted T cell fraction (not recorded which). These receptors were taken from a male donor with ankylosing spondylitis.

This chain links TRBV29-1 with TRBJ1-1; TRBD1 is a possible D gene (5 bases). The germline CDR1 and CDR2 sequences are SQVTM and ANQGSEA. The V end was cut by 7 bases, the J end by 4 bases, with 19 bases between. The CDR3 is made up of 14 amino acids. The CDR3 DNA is TGCAGCGCCAAAAGGGGCTCGGGGGGCACTGAAGCTTTCTTT. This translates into CSAKRGSGGTEAFF. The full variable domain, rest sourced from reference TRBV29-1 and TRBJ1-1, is SAVISQKPSRDICQRGTSLTIQCQVDSQVTMMFWYRQQPGQSLTLIATANQGSEATYESGFVIDKFPISRPNLTFSTLTVSNMSPEDSSIYLCSAKRGSGGTEAFFGQGTRLTVV.

CDR3 bases: TGTGCCAGCACTGAACTAGCGGGGGGAGAGCAGTTCTTC. Amino acid sequence: CASTELAGGEQFF. The chain has TRBV6-2 or TRBV6-3 and TRBJ2-1; 12 bases fit TRBD2. Germline lookup yields CDR1 MNHEY and CDR2 SVGEGT. V lost 7 bases, J lost 10 bases, and 5 bases stayed unmatched. This CDR3 comprises 13 residues.

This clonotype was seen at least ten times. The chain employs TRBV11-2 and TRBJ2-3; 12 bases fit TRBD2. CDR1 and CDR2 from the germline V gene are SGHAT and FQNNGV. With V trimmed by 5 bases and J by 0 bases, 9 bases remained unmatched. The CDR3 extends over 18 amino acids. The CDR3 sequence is CASSHDLGLAGSTDTQYF. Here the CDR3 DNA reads TGTGCCAGCAGCCACGACCTCGGACTAGCGGGAAGCACAGATACGCAGTATTTT.

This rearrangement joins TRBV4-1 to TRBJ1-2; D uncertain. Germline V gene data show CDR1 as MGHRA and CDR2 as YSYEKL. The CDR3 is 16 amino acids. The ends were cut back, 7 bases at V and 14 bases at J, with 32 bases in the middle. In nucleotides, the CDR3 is TGCGCCAGCACCCTCTCCCTGGTATCTTCTATGGCTGGAGGAACCTTC. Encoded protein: CASTLSLVSSMAGGTF.

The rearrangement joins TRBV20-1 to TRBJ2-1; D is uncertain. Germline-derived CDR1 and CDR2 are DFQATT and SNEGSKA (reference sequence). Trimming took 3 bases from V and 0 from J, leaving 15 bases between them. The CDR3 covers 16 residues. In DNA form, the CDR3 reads TGCAGTGCTAGGGGCCTGGTTCCGGGCTCCTACAATGAGCAGTTCTTC. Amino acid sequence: CSARGLVPGSYNEQFF.

The CDR3 loop is CSARALADPYNEQFF. Here the CDR3 DNA reads TGCAGTGCTAGAGCCCTAGCGGACCCCTACAATGAGCAGTTCTTC. The V and J genes are TRBV20-1 and TRBJ2-1; 7 nucleotides line up with TRBD2. The CDR3 is made up of 15 amino acids. Per the germline V gene, CDR1 is DFQATT and CDR2 is SNEGSKA (reference sequence). Unmatched junction bases numbered 5, after V lost 1 base and J lost 2 bases.

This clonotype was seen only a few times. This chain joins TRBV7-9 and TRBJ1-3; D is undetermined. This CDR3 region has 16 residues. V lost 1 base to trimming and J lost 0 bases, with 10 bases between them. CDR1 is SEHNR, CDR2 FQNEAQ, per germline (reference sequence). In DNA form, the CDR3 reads TGTGCCAGCAGCTTAGTGGCCGGACGCTCTGGAAACACCATATATTTT. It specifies CASSLVAGRSGNTIYF.

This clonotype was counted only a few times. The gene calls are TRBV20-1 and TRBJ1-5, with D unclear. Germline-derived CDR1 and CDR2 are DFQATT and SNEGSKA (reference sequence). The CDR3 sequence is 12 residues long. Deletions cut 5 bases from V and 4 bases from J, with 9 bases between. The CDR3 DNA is TGCAGTGCTGGGATCGTGAATCAGCCCCAGCATTTT. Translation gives CSAGIVNQPQHF.

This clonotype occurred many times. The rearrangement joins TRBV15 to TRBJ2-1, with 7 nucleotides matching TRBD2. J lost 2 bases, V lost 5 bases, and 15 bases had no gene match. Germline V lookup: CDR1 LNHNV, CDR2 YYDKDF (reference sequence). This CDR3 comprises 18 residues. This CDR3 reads CATSPRIVAGEAYNEQFF. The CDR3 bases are TGTGCCACCAGCCCCAGAATAGTTGCGGGAGAGGCCTACAATGAGCAGTTCTTC.

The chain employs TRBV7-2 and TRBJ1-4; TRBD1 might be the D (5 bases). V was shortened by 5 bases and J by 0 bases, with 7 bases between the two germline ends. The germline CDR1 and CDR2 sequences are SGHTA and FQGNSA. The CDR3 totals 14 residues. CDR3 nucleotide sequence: TGTGCCAGCAGCCACAGGACAACTAATGAAAAACTGTTTTTT. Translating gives CASSHRTTNEKLFF.

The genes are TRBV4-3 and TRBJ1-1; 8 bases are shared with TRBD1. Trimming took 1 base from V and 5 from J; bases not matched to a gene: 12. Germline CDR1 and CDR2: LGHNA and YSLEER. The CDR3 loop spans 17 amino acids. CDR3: CASSQGLQGARGTEAFF. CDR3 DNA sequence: TGCGCCAGCAGCCAAGGGCTTCAGGGGGCGCGGGGGACTGAAGCTTTCTTT.

CDR3: CATLTVGSEQYF. The DNA of the CDR3 is TGTGCCACACTGACCGTGGGGTCCGAGCAGTACTTC. J is TRBJ2-7 and V is TRBV28; no clear D gene. The germline V and J ends were trimmed by 10 bases and 6 bases, with 16 bases remaining between them. CDR3 length: 12 amino acids. Per the germline V gene, CDR1 is MDHEN and CDR2 is SYDVKM.

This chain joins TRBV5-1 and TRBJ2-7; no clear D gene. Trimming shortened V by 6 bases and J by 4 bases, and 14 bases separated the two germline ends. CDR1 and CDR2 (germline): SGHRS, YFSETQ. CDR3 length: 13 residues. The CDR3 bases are TGCGCCAGCACAATCGGGCAAGCTTACGAGCAGTACTTC. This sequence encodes CASTIGQAYEQYF.

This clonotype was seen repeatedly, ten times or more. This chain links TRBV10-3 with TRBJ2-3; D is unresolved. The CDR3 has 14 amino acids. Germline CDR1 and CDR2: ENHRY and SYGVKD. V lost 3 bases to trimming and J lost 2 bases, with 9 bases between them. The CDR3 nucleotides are TGTGCCATCAGTGATCCGGCGTACACAGATACGCAGTATTTT. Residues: CAISDPAYTDTQYF.

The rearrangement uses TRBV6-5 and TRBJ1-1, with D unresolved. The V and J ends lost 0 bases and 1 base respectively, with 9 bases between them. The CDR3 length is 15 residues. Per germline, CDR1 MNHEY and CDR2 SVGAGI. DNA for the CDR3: TGTGCCAGCAGTTACTCTGGGCTGGGGAACACTGAAGCTTTCTTT. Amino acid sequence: CASSYSGLGNTEAFF.

In DNA, the CDR3 is TGCAGTGCAGCCCGGGACAGGGGATCCTACGAGCAGTACTTC. This codes for CSAARDRGSYEQYF. The rearrangement links TRBV20-1 to TRBJ2-7, with 10 bases fitting TRBD1. CDR1 and CDR2 (germline): DFQATT, SNEGSKA (reference sequence). This CDR3 has 14 residues. The V segment lost 6 bases and the J segment 1 base; nucleotides outside the gene matches: 6.

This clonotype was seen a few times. CDR3 bases: TGTGCCGCAAGCCAGGAATTGAACTATGGCTACACCTTC. Protein sequence: CAASQELNYGYTF. The rearrangement joins TRBV6-1 to TRBJ1-2; D uncertain. The CDR3 runs 13 residues. The V gene's germline CDR1 is MNHNS and CDR2 SASEGT. V lost 11 bases and J 2 bases, leaving 15 bases between the germline ends.

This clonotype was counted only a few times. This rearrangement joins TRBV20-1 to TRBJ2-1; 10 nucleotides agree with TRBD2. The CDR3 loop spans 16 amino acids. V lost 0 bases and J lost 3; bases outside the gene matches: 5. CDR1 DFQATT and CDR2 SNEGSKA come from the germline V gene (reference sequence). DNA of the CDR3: TGCAGTGCTAGAGATCTCAGGACTAGCGGCTACAATGAGCAGTTCTTC. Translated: CSARDLRTSGYNEQFF.

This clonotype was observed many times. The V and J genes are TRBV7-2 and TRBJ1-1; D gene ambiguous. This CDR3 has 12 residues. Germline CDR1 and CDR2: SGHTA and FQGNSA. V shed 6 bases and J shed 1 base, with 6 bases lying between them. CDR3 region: CASRLPNTEAFF. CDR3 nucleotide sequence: TGTGCCAGCAGATTACCGAACACTGAAGCTTTCTTT.

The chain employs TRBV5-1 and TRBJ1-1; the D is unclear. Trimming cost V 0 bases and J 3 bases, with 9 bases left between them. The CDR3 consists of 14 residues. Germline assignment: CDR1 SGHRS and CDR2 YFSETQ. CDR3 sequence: CASSLEGVDTEAFF. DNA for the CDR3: TGCGCCAGCAGCTTGGAGGGCGTCGACACTGAAGCTTTCTTT.

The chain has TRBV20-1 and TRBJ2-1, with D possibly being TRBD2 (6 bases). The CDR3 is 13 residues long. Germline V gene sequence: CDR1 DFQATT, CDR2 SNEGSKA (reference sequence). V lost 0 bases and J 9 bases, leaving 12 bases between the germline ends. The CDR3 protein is CSARDGTFTEQFF. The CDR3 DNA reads TGCAGTGCTAGAGATGGGACTTTCACTGAGCAGTTCTTC.

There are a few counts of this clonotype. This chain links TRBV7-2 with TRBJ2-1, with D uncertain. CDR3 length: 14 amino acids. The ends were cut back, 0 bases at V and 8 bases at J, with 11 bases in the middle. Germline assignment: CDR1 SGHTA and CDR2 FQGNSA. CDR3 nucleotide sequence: TGTGCCAGCAGCTTAGCGGGCCTGGCTTATGAGCAGTTCTTC. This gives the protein CASSLAGLAYEQFF.

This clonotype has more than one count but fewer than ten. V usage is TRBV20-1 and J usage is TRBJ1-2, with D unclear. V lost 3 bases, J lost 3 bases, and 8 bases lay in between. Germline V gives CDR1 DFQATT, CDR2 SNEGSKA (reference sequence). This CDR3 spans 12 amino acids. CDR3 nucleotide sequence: TGCAGTGCTAGCCGACACGACTATGGCTACACCTTC. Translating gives CSASRHDYGYTF.

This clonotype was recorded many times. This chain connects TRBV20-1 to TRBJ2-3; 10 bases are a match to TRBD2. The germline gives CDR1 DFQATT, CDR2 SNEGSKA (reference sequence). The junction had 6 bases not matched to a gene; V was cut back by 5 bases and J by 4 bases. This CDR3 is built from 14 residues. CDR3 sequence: CSASQRGGADTQYF. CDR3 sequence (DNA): TGCAGTGCTTCTCAGCGGGGGGGGGCAGATACGCAGTATTTT.

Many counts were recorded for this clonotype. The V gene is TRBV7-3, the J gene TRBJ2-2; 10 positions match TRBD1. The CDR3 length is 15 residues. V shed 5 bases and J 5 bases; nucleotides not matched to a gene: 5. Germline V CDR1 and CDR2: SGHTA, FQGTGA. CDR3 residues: CASSRGTGDTGELFF. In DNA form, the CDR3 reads TGTGCCAGCAGCCGGGGGACAGGGGATACCGGGGAGCTGTTTTTT.

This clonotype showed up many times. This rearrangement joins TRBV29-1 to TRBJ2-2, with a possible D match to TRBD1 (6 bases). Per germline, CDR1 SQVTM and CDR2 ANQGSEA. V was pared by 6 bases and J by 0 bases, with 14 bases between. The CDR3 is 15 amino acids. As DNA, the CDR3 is TGCAGCGTGAGGTACCGGGACACGAACACCGGGGAGCTGTTTTTT. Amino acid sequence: CSVRYRDTNTGELFF.

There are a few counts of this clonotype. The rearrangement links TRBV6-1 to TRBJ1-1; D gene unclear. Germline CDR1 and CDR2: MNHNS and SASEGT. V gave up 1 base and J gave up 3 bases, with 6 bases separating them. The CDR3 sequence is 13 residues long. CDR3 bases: TGTGCCAGCAGTGAAGTAGGCGACACTGAAGCTTTCTTT. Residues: CASSEVGDTEAFF.

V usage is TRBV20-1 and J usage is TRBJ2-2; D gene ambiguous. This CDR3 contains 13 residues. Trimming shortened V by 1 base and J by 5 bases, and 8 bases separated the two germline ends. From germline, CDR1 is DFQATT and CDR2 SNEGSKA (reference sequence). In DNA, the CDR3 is TGCAGTGCTAGAGTGATGGAAACCGGGGAGCTGTTTTTT. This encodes CSARVMETGELFF.